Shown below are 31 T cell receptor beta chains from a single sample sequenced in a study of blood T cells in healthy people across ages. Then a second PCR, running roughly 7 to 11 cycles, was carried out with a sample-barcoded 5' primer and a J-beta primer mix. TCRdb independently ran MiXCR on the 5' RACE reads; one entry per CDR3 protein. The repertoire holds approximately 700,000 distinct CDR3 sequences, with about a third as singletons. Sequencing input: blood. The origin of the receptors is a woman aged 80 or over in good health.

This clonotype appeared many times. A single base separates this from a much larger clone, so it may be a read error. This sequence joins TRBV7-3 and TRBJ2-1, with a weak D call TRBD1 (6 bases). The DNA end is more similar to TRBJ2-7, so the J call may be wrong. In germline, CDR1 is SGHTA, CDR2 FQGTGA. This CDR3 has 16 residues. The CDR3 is CASSPAGVSSYNEQYF. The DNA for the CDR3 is TGTGCCAGCAGCCCGGCAGGGGTCAGCTCCTACAATGAGCAGTACTTC.

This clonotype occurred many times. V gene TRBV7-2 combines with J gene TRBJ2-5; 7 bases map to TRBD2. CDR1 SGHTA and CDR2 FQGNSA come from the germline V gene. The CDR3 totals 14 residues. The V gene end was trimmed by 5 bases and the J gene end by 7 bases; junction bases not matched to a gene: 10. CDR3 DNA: TGTGCCAGCAGCGATCGGGGGGTGGTCGGGACCCAGTACTTC. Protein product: CASSDRGVVGTQYF.

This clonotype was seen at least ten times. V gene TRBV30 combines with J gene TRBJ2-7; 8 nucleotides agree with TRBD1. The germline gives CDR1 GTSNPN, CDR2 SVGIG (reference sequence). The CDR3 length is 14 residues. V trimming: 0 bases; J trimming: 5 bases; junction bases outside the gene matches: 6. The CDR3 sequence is CAWSVNGQGNEQYF. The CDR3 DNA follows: TGTGCCTGGAGTGTAAACGGACAGGGTAACGAGCAGTACTTC.

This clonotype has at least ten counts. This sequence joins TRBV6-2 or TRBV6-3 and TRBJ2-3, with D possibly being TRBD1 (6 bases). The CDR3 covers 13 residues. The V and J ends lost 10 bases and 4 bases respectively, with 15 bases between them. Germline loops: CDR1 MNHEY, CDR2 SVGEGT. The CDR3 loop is CATGQGLADTQYF. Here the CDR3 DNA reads TGTGCCACCGGGCAGGGGCTGGCAGATACGCAGTATTTT.

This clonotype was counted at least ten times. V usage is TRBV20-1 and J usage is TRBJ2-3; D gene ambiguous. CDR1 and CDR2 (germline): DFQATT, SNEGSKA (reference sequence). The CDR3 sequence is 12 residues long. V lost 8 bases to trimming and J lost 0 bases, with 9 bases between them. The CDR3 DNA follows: TGCAGTTCACTCCGTAGCACAGATACGCAGTATTTT. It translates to CSSLRSTDTQYF.

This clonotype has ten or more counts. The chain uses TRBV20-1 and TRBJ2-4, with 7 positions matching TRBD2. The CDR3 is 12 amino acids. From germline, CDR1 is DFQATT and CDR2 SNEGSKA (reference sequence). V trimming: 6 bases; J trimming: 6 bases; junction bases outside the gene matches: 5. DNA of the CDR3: TGCAGTGCCTGGGGGGGGGGAAACATTCAGTACTTC. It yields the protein CSAWGGGNIQYF.

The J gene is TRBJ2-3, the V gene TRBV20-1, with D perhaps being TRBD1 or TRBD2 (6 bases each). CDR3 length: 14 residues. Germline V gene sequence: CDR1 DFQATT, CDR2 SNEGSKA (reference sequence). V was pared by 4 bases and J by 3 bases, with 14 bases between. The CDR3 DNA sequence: TGCAGTGCTAAGAGGGGGGTTCGAACAGATACGCAGTATTTT. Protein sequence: CSAKRGVRTDTQYF.

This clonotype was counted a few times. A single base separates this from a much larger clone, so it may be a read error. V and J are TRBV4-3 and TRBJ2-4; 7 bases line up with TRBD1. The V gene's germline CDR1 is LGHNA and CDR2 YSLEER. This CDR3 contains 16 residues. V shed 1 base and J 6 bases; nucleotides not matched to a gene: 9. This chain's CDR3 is CASSQVGTGDRNIQYF. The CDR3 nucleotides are TGCGCCAGCAGCCAAGTTGGCACAGGGGATAGAAACATTCAGTACTTC.

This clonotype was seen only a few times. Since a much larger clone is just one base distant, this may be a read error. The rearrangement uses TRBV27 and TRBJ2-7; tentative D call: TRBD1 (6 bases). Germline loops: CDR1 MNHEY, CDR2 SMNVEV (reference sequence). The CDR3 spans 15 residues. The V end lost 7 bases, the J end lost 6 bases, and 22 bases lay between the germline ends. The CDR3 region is CASIPGHQSGGEQYF. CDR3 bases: TGTGCCAGCATTCCGGGACATCAGTCTGGGGGCGAGCAGTACTTC.

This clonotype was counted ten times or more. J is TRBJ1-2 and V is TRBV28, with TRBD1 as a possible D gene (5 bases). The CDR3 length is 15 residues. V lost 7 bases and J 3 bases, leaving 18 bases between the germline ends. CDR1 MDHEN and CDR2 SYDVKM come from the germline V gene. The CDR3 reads CASTYQGRSDYGYTF. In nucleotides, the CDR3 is TGTGCCAGCACCTACCAGGGACGGAGCGACTATGGCTACACCTTC.

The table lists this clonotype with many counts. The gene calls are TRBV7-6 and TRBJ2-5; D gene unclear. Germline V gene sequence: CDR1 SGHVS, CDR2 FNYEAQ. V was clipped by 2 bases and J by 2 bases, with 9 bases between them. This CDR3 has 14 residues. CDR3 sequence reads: CASSLKAPQETQYF. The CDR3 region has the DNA TGTGCCAGCAGCTTAAAGGCCCCTCAAGAGACCCAGTACTTC.

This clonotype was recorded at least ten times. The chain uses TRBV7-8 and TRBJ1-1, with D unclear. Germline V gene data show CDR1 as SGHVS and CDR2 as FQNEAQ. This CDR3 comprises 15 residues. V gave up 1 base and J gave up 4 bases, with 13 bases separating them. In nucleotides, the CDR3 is TGTGCCAGCAGCTTAGGGGCGGGATTGGGCACTGAAGCTTTCTTT. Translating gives CASSLGAGLGTEAFF.

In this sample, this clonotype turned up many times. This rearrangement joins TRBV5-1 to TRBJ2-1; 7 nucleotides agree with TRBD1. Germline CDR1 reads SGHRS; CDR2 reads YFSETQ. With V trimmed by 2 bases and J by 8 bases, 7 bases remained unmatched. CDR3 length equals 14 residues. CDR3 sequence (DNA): TGCGCCAGCAGCTTCAGGACAGGTGTGGATGAGCAGTTCTTC. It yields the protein CASSFRTGVDEQFF. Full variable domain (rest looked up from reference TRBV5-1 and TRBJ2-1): KAGVTQTPRYLIKTRGQQVTLSCSPISGHRSVSWYQQTPGQGLQFLFEYFSETQRNKGNFPGRFSGRQFSNSRSEMNVSTLELGDSALYLCASSFRTGVDEQFFGPGTRLTVL.

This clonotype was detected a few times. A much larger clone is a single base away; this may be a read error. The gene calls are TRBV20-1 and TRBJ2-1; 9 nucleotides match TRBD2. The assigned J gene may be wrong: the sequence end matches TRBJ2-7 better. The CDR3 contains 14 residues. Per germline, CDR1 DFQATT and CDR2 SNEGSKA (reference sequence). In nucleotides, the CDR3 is TGCAGTGCTAGGCGGCGGGGGGGTTACAATGAGCAGTACTTC. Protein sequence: CSARRRGGYNEQYF.

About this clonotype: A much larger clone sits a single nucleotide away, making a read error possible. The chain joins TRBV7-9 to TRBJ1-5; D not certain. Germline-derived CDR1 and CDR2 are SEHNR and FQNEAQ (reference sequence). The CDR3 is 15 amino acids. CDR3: CSSSLDAQEHQPQHF. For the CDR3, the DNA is TGTTCCAGCAGCTTAGATGCGCAGGAGCATCAGCCCCAGCATTTT.

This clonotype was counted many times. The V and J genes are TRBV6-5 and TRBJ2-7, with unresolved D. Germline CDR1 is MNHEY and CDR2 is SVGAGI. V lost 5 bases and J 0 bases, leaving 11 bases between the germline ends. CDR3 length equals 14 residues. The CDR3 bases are TGTGCCAGCAGTAGGCCCGGCAGCTCCTACGAGCAGTACTTC. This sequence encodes CASSRPGSSYEQYF.

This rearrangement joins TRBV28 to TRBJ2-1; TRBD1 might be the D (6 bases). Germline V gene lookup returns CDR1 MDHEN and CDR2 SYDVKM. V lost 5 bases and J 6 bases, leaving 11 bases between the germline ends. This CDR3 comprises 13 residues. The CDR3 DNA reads TGTGCCAGCAGTCCAGAGGGGGTCAATGAGCAGTTCTTC. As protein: CASSPEGVNEQFF.

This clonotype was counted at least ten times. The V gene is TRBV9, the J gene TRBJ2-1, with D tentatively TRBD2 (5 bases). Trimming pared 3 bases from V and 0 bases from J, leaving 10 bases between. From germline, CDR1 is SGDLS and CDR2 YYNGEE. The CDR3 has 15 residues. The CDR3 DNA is TGTGCCAGCAGCGCAACTAGTAGCTCCTACAATGAGCAGTTCTTC. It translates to CASSATSSSYNEQFF. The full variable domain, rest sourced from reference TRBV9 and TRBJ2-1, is DSGVTQTPKHLITATGQRVTLRCSPRSGDLSVYWYQQSLDQGLQFLIQYYNGEERAKGNILERFSAQQFPDLHSELNLSSLELGDSALYFCASSATSSSYNEQFFGPGTRLTVL.

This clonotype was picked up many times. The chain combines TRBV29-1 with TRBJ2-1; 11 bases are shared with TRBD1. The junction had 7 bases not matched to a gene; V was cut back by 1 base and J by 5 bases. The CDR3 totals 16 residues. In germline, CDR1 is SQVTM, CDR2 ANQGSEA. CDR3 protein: CSVEGGGTGGDNEQFF. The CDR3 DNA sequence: TGCAGCGTTGAAGGCGGCGGGACAGGGGGGGACAATGAGCAGTTCTTC.

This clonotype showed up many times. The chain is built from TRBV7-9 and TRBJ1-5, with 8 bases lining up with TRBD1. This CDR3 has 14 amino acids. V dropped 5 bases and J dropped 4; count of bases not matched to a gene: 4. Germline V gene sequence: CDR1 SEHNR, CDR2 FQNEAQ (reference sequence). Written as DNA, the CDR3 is TGTGCCAGCAGCCCGCGGGACAGGAATCAGCCCCAGCATTTT. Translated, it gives CASSPRDRNQPQHF.

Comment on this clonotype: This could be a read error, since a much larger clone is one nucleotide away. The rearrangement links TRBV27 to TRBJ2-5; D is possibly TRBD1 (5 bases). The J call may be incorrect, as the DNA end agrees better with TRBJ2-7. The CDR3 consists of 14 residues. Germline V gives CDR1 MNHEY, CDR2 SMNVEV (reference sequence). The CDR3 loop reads CTSHRAGSTYEQYF. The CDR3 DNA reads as TGTACCAGCCATCGGGCAGGGTCAACCTACGAGCAGTACTTC.

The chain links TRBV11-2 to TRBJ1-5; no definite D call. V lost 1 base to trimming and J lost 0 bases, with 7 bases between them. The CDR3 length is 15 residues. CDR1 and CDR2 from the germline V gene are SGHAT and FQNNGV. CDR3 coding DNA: TGTGCCAGCAGCTTAGGAGAATCTAGCAATCAGCCCCAGCATTTT. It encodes CASSLGESSNQPQHF.

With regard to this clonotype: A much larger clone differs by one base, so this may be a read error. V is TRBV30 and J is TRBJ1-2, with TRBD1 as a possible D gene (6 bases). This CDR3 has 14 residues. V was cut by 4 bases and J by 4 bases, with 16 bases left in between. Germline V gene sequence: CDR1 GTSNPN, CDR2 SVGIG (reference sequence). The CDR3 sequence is CAWTPTGGRYGYTF. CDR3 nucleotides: TGTGCCTGGACCCCAACGGGGGGGCGCTATGGCTACACCTTC.

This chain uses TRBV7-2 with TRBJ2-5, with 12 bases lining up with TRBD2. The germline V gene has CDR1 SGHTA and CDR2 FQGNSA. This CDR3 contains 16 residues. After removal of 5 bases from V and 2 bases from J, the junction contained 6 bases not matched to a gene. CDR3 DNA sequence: TGTGCCAGCAGCACCGCACTAGCGGGGGGACAAGAGACCCAGTACTTC. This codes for CASSTALAGGQETQYF.

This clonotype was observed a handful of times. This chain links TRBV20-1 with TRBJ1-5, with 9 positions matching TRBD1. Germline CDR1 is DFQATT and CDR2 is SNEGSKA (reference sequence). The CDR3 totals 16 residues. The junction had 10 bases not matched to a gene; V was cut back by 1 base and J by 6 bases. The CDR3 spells CSARAGGGQGGQPQHF. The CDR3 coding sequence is TGCAGTGCTAGAGCGGGTGGGGGACAGGGAGGTCAGCCCCAGCATTTT.

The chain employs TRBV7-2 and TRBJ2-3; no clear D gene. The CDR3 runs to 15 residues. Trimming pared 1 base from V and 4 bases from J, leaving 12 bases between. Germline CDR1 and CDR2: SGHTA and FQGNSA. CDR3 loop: CASSLVDRAADTQYF. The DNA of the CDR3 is TGTGCCAGCAGCTTAGTGGACCGCGCCGCAGATACGCAGTATTTT.

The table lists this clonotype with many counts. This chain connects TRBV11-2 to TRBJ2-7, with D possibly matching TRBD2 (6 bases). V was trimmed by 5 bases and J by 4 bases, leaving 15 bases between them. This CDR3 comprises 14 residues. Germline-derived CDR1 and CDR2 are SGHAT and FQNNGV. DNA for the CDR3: TGTGCCAGCAGCCAAGGAGGCGGGGCGTACGAGCAGTACTTC. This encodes CASSQGGGAYEQYF.

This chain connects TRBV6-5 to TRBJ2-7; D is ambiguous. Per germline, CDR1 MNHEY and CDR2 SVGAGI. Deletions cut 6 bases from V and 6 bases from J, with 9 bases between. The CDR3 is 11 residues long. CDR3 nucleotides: TGTGCCAGCAGCAATGGTGGCGAGCAGTACTTC. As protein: CASSNGGEQYF.

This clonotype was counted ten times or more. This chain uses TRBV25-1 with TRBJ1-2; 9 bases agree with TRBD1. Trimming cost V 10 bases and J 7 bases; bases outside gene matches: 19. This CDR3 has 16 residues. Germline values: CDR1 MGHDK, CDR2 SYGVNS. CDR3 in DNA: TGTGCCACCAATCCCTCCGGGACAGGGTTTTTCGGTGGCTACACCTTC. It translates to CATNPSGTGFFGGYTF.

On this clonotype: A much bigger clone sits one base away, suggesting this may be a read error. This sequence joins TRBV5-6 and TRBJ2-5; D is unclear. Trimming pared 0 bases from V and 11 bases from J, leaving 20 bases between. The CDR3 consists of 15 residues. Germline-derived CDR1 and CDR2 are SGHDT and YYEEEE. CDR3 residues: CASSLVGDFKNEQYF. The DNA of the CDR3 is TGTGCCAGCAGCTTGGTTGGAGATTTTAAGAATGAGCAGTACTTC.

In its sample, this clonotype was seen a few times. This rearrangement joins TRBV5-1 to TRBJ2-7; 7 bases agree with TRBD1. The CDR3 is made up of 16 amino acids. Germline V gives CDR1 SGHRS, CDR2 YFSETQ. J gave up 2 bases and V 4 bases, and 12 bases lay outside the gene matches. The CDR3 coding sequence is TGCGCCAGCAGCACGTCCCGGGACAGCAGAGCCTACGAGCAGTACTTC. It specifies CASSTSRDSRAYEQYF.